This TCR beta chain is from a study of tumor and adjacent non-tumor tissue in lung cancer. The table lists this clonotype with many counts. The CDR3 totals 17 residues. CDR1 is SGHRS and CDR2 is YFSETQ in the germline V gene. The germline V and J ends were trimmed by 4 bases and 8 bases, with 25 bases remaining between them. The library came from three nested PCR rounds adapted from ARM-PCR protocols. TCRdb used MiXCR to reprocess the multiplex PCR reads, holding one entry per CDR3 protein. The data show approximately 120,000 distinct CDR3 sequences, with 60% to 70% seen just once and 15% to 20% held by the top ten. This sample's RNA came from whole unsorted tissue. This non-tumor lung sample came from over 3 cm beyond the tumor edge.

The chain joins TRBV5-1 to TRBJ2-1, with D possibly TRBD1 on 5 matching bases. This clonotype originated in a man aged 60-69 years with non-small cell lung cancer. Sequencing was done on a sample of distant non-tumor lung tissue. The CDR3 region is CASSQTRGLHPPDEQFF. CDR3 coding DNA: TGCGCCAGCAGCCAGACAAGGGGCCTACACCCCCCCGATGAGCAGTTCTTC. The full variable domain, in which reference TRBV5-1 and TRBJ2-1 provide the parts outside the CDR3, is KAGVTQTPRYLIKTRGQQVTLSCSPISGHRSVSWYQQTPGQGLQFLFEYFSETQRNKGNFPGRFSGRQFSNSRSEMNVSTLELGDSALYLCASSQTRGLHPPDEQFFGPGTRLTVL.